Here is one TCR beta chain with its context. The protocol was immunoSEQ multiplex PCR, while the TCRdb copy is restricted to in-frame clones and leaves out a portion. Of about 220,000 clones listed, 85% were seen once; the top ten hold about 2.5%. This record comes from a study of blood T cell repertoires in COVID-19. At the level of the study: Samples representing acute and convalescent COVID-19 were sourced from the United States, Italy and Spain. From T cells, B-cell-depleted T cells, or PBMCs came the material, which was cDNA or gDNA.

Patients at the Seattle site were enrolled during active infection and followed longitudinally. Sequenced sample: peripheral blood. The receptor was isolated from a woman between 65 and 79 years old with COVID-19, enrolled during active disease.

CDR3 in amino acids: CASRVGGGMPEQFF. In DNA form, the CDR3 reads TGTGCCAGCAGGGTCGGGGGGGGCATGCCTGAGCAGTTCTTC. V usage is TRBV2 and J usage is TRBJ2-1; the match to TRBD2 covers 8 bases. Unmatched junction bases numbered 10, after V lost 6 bases and J lost 9 bases. Germline V CDR1 and CDR2: SNHLY, FYNNEI. The CDR3 is 14 amino acids.